There are a few counts of the clone carrying this T cell receptor beta chain. Its target is unknown. The read ends 3 residues early relative to the CDR3; the germline J gene fills the gap. These data originate in a study of T cell clonality in common variable immunodeficiency. Germline V gene data show CDR1 as SEHNR and CDR2 as FQNEAQ (reference sequence). V trimming: 1 base; J trimming: 5 bases; junction bases outside the gene matches: 4. The CDR3 covers 14 residues. CVID and control samples used equivalent genomic DNA input. The data were produced by immunoSEQ multiplex PCR, yet TCRdb's version contains in-frame clones alone and is incomplete. There are some 50,000 clones in the sample, none observed a single time. Findings and caveats of the study: CVID subjects had higher TCRbeta clonality than healthy controls, most marked in about a third.

Caucasian heritage predominated among both patients and controls. Sequencing was performed on peripheral blood mononuclear cells. The genes are TRBV7-9 and TRBJ1-1, with TRBD1 matching over 7 bases. This receptor was taken from a person aged 18 to 75 in good health. The sequenced CDR3 bases are TGTGCCAGCAGCTTAGGTTCAGGGGGTACTGAA. Protein sequence: CASSLGSGGTE. The whole CDR3 sequence is CASSLGSGGTEAFF.